This T cell receptor beta chain was sequenced in a study of cytomegalovirus exposure and HLA in healthy donors. Study details: Earlier, 95 million to 120 million unique TCR beta sequences were recovered from roughly 180 million T cells by an analysis.

PCR amplification relied on 60 Vbeta primers (plus 13 Jbeta primers). The protocol was immunoSEQ multiplex PCR, while the TCRdb copy is restricted to in-frame clones and leaves out a portion. The sample includes 200,000 to 250,000 clones, 85% to 90% of them seen just once. As for this clone: Antigen: not known.

When sampled, the donors appeared nominally healthy, though they likely had unrecorded immune exposures. Per germline, CDR1 LNHDA and CDR2 SQIVND (reference sequence). This CDR3 spans 13 amino acids. Trimming at V came to 10 bases and at J to 3 bases, leaving 9 bases not matched to a gene. The study's findings and limits: TRBV6-2, TRBV6-3 and some other V segments were excluded as indistinguishable.

This chain joins TRBV19 and TRBJ2-7, with 7 bases aligning to TRBD2. This receptor was taken from a human donor in good health. Sequenced: PBMCs. In nucleotides, the CDR3 is TGTGCCACGCGGCCGGCGGGGGACTACGAGCAGTACTTC. It encodes CATRPAGDYEQYF.